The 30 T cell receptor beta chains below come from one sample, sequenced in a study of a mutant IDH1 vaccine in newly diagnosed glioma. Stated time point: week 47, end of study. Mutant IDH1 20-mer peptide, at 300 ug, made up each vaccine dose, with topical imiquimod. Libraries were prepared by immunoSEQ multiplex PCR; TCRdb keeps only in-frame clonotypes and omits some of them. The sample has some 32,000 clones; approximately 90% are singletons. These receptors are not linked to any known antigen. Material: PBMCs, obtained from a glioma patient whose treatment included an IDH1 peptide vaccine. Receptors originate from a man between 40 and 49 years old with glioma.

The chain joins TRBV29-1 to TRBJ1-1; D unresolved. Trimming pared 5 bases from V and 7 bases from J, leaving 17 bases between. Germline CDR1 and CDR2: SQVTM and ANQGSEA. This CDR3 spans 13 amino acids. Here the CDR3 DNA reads TGCAGCGTTTCCCCCTCATTGGGTAATGAAGCTTTCTTT. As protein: CSVSPSLGNEAFF.

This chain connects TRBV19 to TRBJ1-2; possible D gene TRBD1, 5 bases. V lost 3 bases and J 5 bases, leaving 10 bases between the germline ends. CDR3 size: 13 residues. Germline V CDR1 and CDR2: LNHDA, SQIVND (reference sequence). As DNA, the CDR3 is TGTGCCAGTAGTATTTCCAGGGCGTATGGCTACACCTTC. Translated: CASSISRAYGYTF.

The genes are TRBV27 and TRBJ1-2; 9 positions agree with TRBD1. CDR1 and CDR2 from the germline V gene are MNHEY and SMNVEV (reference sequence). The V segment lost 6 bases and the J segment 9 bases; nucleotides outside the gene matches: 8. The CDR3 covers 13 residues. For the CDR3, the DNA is TGTGCCAGCAGCTCCACAGGGGGCATAAGCTACACCTTC. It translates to CASSSTGGISYTF.

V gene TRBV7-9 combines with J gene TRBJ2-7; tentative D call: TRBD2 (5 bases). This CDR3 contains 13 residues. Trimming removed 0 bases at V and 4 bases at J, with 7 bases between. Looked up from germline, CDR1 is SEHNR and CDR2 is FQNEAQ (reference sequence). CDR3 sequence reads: CASSLAGVYEQYF. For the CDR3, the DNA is TGTGCCAGCAGCTTAGCGGGAGTTTACGAGCAGTACTTC. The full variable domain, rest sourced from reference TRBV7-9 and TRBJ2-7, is DTGVSQNPRHKITKRGQNVTFRCDPISEHNRLYWYRQTLGQGPEFLTYFQNEAQLEKSRLLSDRFSAERPKGSFSTLEIQRTEQGDSAMYLCASSLAGVYEQYFGPGTRLTVT.

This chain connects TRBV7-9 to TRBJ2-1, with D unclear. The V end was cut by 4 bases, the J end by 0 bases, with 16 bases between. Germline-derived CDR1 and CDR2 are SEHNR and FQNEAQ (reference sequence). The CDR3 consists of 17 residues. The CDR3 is CASSSVATKGSYNEQFF. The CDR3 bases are TGTGCCAGCAGCTCGGTGGCGACAAAGGGCTCCTACAATGAGCAGTTCTTC. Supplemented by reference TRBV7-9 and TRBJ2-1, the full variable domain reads DTGVSQNPRHKITKRGQNVTFRCDPISEHNRLYWYRQTLGQGPEFLTYFQNEAQLEKSRLLSDRFSAERPKGSFSTLEIQRTEQGDSAMYLCASSSVATKGSYNEQFFGPGTRLTVL.

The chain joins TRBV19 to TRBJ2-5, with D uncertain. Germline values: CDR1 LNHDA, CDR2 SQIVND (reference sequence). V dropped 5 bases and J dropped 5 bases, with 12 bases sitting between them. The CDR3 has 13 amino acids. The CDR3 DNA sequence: TGTGCCAGTAGTCTTGGATATCGGGAGACCCAGTACTTC. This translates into CASSLGYRETQYF.

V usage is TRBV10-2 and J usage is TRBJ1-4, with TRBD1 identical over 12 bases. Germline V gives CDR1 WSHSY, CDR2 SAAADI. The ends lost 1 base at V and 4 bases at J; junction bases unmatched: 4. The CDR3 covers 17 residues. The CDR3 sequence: CASSEWGQGAFNEKLFF. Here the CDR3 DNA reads TGCGCCAGCAGTGAGTGGGGACAGGGGGCTTTTAATGAAAAACTGTTTTTT.

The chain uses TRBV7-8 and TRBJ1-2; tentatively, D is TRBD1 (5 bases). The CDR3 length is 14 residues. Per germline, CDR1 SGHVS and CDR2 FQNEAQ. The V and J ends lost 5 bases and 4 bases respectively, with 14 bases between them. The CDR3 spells CASSAESGIYGYTF. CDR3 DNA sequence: TGTGCCAGCAGCGCAGAATCAGGGATCTATGGCTACACCTTC.

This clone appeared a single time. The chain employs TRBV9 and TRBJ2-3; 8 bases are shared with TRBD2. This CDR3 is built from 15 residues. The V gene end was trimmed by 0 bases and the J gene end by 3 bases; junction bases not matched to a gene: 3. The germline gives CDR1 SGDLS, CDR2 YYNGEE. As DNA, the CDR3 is TGTGCCAGCAGCGTAGTTAGCGGGAAGACAGATACGCAGTATTTT. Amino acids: CASSVVSGKTDTQYF.

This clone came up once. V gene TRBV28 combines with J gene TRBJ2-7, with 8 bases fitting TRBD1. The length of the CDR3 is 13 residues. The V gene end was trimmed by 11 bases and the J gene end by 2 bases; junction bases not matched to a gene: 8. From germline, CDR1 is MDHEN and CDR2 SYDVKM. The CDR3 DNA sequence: TGTGCCGTCGTGGGACAGGATACCTACGAGCAGTACTTC. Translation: CAVVGQDTYEQYF.

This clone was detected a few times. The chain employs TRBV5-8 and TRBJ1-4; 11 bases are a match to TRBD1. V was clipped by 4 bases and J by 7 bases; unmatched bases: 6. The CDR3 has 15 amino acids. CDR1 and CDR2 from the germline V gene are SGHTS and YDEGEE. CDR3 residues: CASSPPGQGGEKLFF. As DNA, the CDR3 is TGTGCCAGCAGCCCCCCGGGACAGGGGGGTGAAAAACTGTTTTTT.

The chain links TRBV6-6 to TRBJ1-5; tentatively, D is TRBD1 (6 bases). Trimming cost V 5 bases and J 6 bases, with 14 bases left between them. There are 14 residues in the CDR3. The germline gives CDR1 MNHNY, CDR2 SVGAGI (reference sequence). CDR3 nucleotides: TGTGCCAGCAGTAGCCGGACAGAGAGTCAGCCCCAGCATTTT. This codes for CASSSRTESQPQHF.

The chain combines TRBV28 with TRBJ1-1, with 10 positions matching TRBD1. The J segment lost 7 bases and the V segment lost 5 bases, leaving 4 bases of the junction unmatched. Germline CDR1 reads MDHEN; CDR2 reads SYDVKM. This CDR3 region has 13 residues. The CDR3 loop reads CASSLGQGGEAFF. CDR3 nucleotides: TGTGCCAGCAGTCTAGGACAGGGGGGTGAAGCTTTCTTT.

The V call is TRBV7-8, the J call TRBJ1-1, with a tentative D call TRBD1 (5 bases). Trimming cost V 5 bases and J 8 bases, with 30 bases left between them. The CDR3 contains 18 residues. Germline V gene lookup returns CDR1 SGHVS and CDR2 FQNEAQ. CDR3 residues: CASSSQVIGGASVSEAFF. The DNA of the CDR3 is TGTGCCAGCAGCAGTCAGGTCATTGGCGGGGCTTCAGTGTCGGAAGCTTTCTTT. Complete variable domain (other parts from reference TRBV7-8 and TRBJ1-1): GAGVSQSPRYKVAKRGQDVALRCDPISGHVSLFWYQQALGQGPEFLTYFQNEAQLDKSGLPSDRFFAERPEGSVSTLKIQRTQQEDSAVYLCASSSQVIGGASVSEAFFGQGTRLTVV.

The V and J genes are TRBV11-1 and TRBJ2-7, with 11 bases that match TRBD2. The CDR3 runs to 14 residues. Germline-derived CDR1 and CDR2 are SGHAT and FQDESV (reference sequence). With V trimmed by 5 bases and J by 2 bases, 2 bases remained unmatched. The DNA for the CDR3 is TGTGCCAGCAGCCCGACTAGCGGGACCTACGAGCAGTACTTC. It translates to CASSPTSGTYEQYF.

The CDR3 sequence is CASRSGTSGANVLTF. In DNA form, the CDR3 reads TGTGCCAGCAGGAGTGGGACGTCTGGGGCCAACGTCCTGACTTTC. The chain couples TRBV27 to TRBJ2-6, with D possibly called TRBD1 or TRBD2 (5 bases each). V lost 6 bases to trimming and J lost 1 base, with 10 bases between them. CDR3 length equals 15 residues. Looked up from germline, CDR1 is MNHEY and CDR2 is SMNVEV (reference sequence). The full variable domain, with the rest looked up from reference TRBV27 and TRBJ2-6, is EAQVTQNPRYLITVTGKKLTVTCSQNMNHEYMSWYRQDPGLGLRQIYYSMNVEVTDKGDVPEGYKVSRKEKRNFPLILESPSPNQTSLYFCASRSGTSGANVLTFGAGSRLTVL.

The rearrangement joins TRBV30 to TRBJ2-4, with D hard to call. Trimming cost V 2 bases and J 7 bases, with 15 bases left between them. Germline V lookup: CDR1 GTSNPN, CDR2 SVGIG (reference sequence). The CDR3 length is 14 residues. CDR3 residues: CAWSPGSRTNIQYF. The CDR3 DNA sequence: TGTGCCTGGAGTCCCGGCAGCCGAACCAACATTCAGTACTTC. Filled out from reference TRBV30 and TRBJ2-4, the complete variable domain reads SQTIHQWPATLVQPVGSPLSLECTVEGTSNPNLYWYRQAAGRGLQLLFYSVGIGQISSEVPQNLSASRPQDRQFILSSKKLLLSDSGFYLCAWSPGSRTNIQYFGAGTRLSVL.

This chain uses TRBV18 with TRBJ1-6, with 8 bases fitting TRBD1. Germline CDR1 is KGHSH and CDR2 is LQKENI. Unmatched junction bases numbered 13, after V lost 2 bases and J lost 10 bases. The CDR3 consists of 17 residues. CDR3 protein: CASSPEVFQGAGSPLHF. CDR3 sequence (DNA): TGTGCCAGCTCACCAGAGGTCTTTCAGGGGGCAGGATCACCCCTCCACTTT.

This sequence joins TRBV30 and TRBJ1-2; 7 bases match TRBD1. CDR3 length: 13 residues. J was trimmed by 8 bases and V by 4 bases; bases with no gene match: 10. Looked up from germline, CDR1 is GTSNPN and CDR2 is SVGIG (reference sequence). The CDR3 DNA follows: TGTGCCTGGACAGTCGGACAGGCAGGGGGCTACACCTTC. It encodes CAWTVGQAGGYTF.

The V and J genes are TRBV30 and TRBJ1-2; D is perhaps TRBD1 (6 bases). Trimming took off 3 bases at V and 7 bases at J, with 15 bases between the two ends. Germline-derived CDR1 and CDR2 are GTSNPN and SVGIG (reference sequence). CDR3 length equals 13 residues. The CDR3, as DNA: TGTGCCTGGAGCCCGGGGGGGCCGCGTGGCTACACCTTC. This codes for CAWSPGGPRGYTF.

The CDR3 DNA follows: TGTGCCAGCAGCTTACTCGTCACAGATACGCAGTATTTT. It codes for CASSLLVTDTQYF. The chain has TRBV7-2 and TRBJ2-3; unclear D gene. Trimming took 2 bases from V and 2 from J, leaving 5 bases between them. Germline V gene data show CDR1 as SGHTA and CDR2 as FQGNSA. This CDR3 spans 13 amino acids.

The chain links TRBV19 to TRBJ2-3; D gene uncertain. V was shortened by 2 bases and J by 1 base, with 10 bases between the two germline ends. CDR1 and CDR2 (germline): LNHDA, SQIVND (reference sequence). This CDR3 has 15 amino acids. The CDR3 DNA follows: TGTGCCAGTAGTATAATGGGGATGGGCACAGATACGCAGTATTTT. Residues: CASSIMGMGTDTQYF.

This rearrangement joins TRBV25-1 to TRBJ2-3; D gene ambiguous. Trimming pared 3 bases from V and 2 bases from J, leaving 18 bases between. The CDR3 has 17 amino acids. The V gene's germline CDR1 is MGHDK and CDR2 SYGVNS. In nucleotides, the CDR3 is TGTGCCAGCAGTGAGCCCTCGGGCCCCCCTTACACAGATACGCAGTATTTT. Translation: CASSEPSGPPYTDTQYF.

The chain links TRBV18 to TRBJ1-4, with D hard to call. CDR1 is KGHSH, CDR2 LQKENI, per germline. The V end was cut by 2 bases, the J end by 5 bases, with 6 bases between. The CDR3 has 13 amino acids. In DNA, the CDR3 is TGTGCCAGCTCACCAGGAGTAAATGAAAAACTGTTTTTT. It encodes CASSPGVNEKLFF.

CDR3: CASTTSGDPKKNIQYF. CDR3 coding DNA: TGTGCCAGCACCACTAGCGGGGACCCCAAGAAAAACATTCAGTACTTC. The chain combines TRBV7-2 with TRBJ2-4; 10 bases fit TRBD2. The germline V gene has CDR1 SGHTA and CDR2 FQGNSA. The ends lost 7 bases at V and 4 bases at J; junction bases unmatched: 10. The CDR3 extends over 16 amino acids. The variable domain in full, with the rest retrieved from reference TRBV7-2 and TRBJ2-4, is GAGVSQSPSNKVTEKGKDVELRCDPISGHTALYWYRQSLGQGLEFLIYFQGNSAPDKSGLPSDRFSAERTGGSVSTLTIQRTQQEDSAVYLCASTTSGDPKKNIQYFGAGTRLSVL.

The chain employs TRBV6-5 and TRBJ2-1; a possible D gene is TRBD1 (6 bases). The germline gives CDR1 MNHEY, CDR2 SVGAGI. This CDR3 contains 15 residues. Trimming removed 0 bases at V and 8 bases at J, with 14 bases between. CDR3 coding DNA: TGTGCCAGCAGTTACTCAGGCCAGGGGAATGATGAGCAGTTCTTC. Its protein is CASSYSGQGNDEQFF.

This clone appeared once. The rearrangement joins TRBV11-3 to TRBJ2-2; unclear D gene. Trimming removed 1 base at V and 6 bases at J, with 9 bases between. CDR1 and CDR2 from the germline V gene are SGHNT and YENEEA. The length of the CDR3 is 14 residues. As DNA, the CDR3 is TGTGCCAGCAGCTTAGGAGCCAGTCCCGGGGAGCTGTTTTTT. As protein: CASSLGASPGELFF.

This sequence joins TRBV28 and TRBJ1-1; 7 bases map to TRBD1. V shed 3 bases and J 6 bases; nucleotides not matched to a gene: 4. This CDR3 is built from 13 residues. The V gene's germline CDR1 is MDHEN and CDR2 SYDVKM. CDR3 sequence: CASSLGQIAEAFF. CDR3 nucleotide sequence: TGTGCCAGCAGTTTGGGACAGATCGCTGAAGCTTTCTTT.

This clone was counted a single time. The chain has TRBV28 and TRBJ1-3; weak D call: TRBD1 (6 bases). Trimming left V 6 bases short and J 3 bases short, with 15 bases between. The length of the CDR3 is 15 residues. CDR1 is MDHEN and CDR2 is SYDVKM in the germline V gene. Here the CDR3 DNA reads TGTGCCAGCAGGGGTGGACAGCTTCGTGGAAACACCATATATTTT. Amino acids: CASRGGQLRGNTIYF.

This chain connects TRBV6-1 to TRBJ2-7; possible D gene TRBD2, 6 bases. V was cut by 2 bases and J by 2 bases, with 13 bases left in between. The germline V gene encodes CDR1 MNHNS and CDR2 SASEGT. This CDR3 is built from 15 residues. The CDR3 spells CASSESGQPTYEQYF. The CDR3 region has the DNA TGTGCCAGCAGTGAAAGCGGGCAGCCGACCTACGAGCAGTACTTC.